The rows below give T cell receptor beta chains drawn from one sample of a study of Graves' ophthalmopathy and Graves' hyperthyroidism. TCRdb reprocessed the multiplex PCR reads via MiXCR and lists one record per CDR3 protein. The sample lists around 400,000 distinct CDR3 sequences; around a fifth were seen once. The sample taken for sequencing was peripheral blood. The receptors come from a woman younger than 30 with stable Graves' hyperthyroidism. Both conserved end residues are part of each CDR3.

j_gene	v_gene	CDR3aa
TRBJ2-2	TRBV7-8	CASSRDRVTGELFF
TRBJ1-2	TRBV7-2	CASSLAPGQGSNYGYTF
TRBJ2-5	TRBV12-3/TRBV12-4	CASSSGLQETQYF
TRBJ1-1	TRBV6-2/TRBV6-3	CASSKGLDTEAFF
TRBJ1-1	TRBV5-1	CASSLGDRQNTEAFF
TRBJ1-1	TRBV29-1	CSGGGQGDTEAFF
TRBJ1-2	TRBV19	CASSRTPGTNYGYTF
TRBJ2-2	TRBV28	CASSPILGQGVRETGELFF
TRBJ1-2	TRBV5-6	CASSGGPIYGYTF
TRBJ1-2	TRBV6-1	CASSEGLSSNYGYTF
TRBJ1-1	TRBV6-1	CASSVNRDTEAFF
TRBJ1-1	TRBV25-1	CASSELRGPEAFF
TRBJ2-7	TRBV11-2	CASSLASGRSYEQYF
TRBJ2-2	TRBV10-3	CAISEPGKLRTGELFF
TRBJ1-1	TRBV6-2/TRBV6-3	CASNRGHTEAFF
TRBJ1-2	TRBV6-2/TRBV6-3	CASSFPGQGVYGYTF
TRBJ2-7	TRBV6-2/TRBV6-3	CASSFPTYEQYF
TRBJ2-5	TRBV5-1	CASSLVGLKQETQYF
TRBJ2-1	TRBV14	CASSVRGPYNEQFF
TRBJ2-5	TRBV2	CASSDSGGAETQYF
TRBJ2-5	TRBV20-1	CSAGGTGEETQYF
TRBJ2-7	TRBV30	CAWSEAQHEQYF
TRBJ2-5	TRBV7-2	CASSFTGDQETQYF
TRBJ2-5	TRBV29-1	CSVRPLRGQETQYF
TRBJ2-2	TRBV4-2	CASSQGRGLAGSYGELFF
TRBJ2-3	TRBV6-2/TRBV6-3	CASSYSRDSTDTQYF
TRBJ2-7	TRBV6-4	CATLTEGAGVGEQYF
TRBJ2-7	TRBV6-2/TRBV6-3	CASSTSGISYEQYF
TRBJ2-4	TRBV5-5	CASSLGSSGDIKYF
TRBJ1-2	TRBV12-3/TRBV12-4	CASSLGQVNGYTF